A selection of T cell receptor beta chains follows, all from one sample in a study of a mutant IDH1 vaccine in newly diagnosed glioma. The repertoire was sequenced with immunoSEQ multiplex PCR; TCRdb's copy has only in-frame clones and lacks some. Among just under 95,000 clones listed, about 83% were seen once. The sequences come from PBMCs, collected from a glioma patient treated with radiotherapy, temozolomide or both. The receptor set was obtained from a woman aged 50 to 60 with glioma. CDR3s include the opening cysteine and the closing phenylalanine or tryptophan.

cdr3_aa: CASRLTGETYEQYF
v_call: TRBV2
j_call: TRBJ2-7

cdr3_aa: CATSRGGQGRQPQHF
v_call: TRBV15
j_call: TRBJ1-5

cdr3_aa: CASSLEGVQGDNEKLFF
v_call: TRBV5-6
j_call: TRBJ1-4

cdr3_aa: CASSREPGANVLTF
v_call: TRBV6-5
j_call: TRBJ2-6

cdr3_aa: CASSSGVSYGYTF
v_call: TRBV19
j_call: TRBJ1-2

cdr3_aa: CASSAERSSTDTQYF
v_call: TRBV9
j_call: TRBJ2-3

cdr3_aa: CASSLIGSNQPQHF
v_call: TRBV5-4
j_call: TRBJ1-5

cdr3_aa: CASSLIVPNTEAFF
v_call: TRBV28
j_call: TRBJ1-1

cdr3_aa: CASSEARGTHPYEQYF
v_call: TRBV6-1
j_call: TRBJ2-7

cdr3_aa: CASSSRRPDTQYF
v_call: TRBV7-2
j_call: TRBJ2-3

cdr3_aa: CASSSTGNSRGYTF
v_call: TRBV6-6
j_call: TRBJ1-2

cdr3_aa: CASSSPVGNTEAFF
v_call: TRBV6-6
j_call: TRBJ1-1

cdr3_aa: CASSVQGGITETQYF
v_call: TRBV2
j_call: TRBJ2-5

cdr3_aa: CASSVGSDANYGYTF
v_call: TRBV9
j_call: TRBJ1-2

cdr3_aa: CASSYKGPRMGNTIYF
v_call: TRBV6-5
j_call: TRBJ1-3

cdr3_aa: CASSVLAGGGDTQYF
v_call: TRBV2
j_call: TRBJ2-3

cdr3_aa: CASSLSRLNTEAFF
v_call: TRBV7-9
j_call: TRBJ1-1

cdr3_aa: CASSPPTGSEKLFF
v_call: TRBV18
j_call: TRBJ1-4

cdr3_aa: CASSQATTYEQYF
v_call: TRBV4-1
j_call: TRBJ2-7

cdr3_aa: CASSQGPYDSPLHF
v_call: TRBV4-2
j_call: TRBJ1-6

cdr3_aa: CSALLGAEAFF
v_call: TRBV20-1
j_call: TRBJ1-1

cdr3_aa: CASKGQGREKLFF
v_call: TRBV6-1
j_call: TRBJ1-4

cdr3_aa: CASSSGQLFGAFF
v_call: TRBV7-2
j_call: TRBJ1-1

cdr3_aa: CASSTGTGDDEAFF
v_call: TRBV5-1
j_call: TRBJ1-1

cdr3_aa: CASSFSAGGNTIYF
v_call: TRBV27
j_call: TRBJ1-3

cdr3_aa: CASGRSPGERLSNEQFF
v_call: TRBV12-5
j_call: TRBJ2-1

cdr3_aa: CASRARGDPSETQYF
v_call: TRBV2
j_call: TRBJ2-5

cdr3_aa: CASRGLFSGEQYF
v_call: TRBV6-1
j_call: TRBJ2-7

cdr3_aa: CASSTGQGVAPLHF
v_call: TRBV6-5
j_call: TRBJ1-6

cdr3_aa: CASSMDIMNTEAFF
v_call: TRBV25-1
j_call: TRBJ1-1

cdr3_aa: CASRPGLFYEQYF
v_call: TRBV27
j_call: TRBJ2-7

cdr3_aa: CASSGEGGRGEQFF
v_call: TRBV6-4
j_call: TRBJ2-1

cdr3_aa: CASRPGGIGNTIYF
v_call: TRBV5-4
j_call: TRBJ1-3

cdr3_aa: CASSQEITTGREAFF
v_call: TRBV4-3
j_call: TRBJ1-1

cdr3_aa: CASTISGGPDNEQFF
v_call: TRBV6-5
j_call: TRBJ2-1

cdr3_aa: CASSSVRGAYEQYF
v_call: TRBV19
j_call: TRBJ2-7